A single TCR beta chain is shown here with its context. Method: immunoSEQ multiplex PCR; TCRdb's copy keeps in-frame clones and lacks some. In the table there are fewer than 350,000 clones, approximately 90% of which are singletons. This entry belongs to a study of blood T cell repertoires in COVID-19. The wider study: From the United States, Italy and Spain came samples of acute and convalescent COVID-19. Sample material is recorded as cDNA or gDNA derived from T cells, B-cell-depleted T cells, or PBMCs.

Trimming cost V 8 bases and J 6 bases; bases outside gene matches: 12. This CDR3 has 14 residues. Germline V lookup: CDR1 KGHSH, CDR2 LQKENI. The clonotype originates from a man aged 35-49 years with acute or convalescent COVID-19. This sequence joins TRBV18 and TRBJ1-2; TRBD1 matches at 7 bases. The sequencing input was peripheral blood. The CDR3: CASPPSGTANGYTF. The CDR3 DNA follows: TGTGCCAGCCCTCCGTCGGGGACAGCAAATGGCTACACCTTC.